The following is a T cell receptor beta chain sequence with its context. This receptor's antigen is unknown. Base qualities are not at hand, and no much larger clone is one base apart. In light of the paper, this sample's treatment or condition label describes: in vitro stimulation with specific CMV peptide epitopes to enrich CMV-specific T cells. The data stem from a study of T cell repertoires in cytomegalovirus infection (dated by TCRdb to the late 2010s). Background for the entire study: The peptide stimulations were aimed at well-studied HLA-B-restricted epitopes as well as recently identified HLA-C-restricted CMV epitopes, whose presentation resists viral immunomodulation. Donor HLA type was relevant to the analysis, as public TCR beta signatures indicated carriage of CMV infection together with the matching HLA type. The study at large found these results: The ex vivo response was dominated by HLA-C-restricted CMV-specific TCR beta clonotypes, which also provided the single most frequent clonotype in two of eight donors. In both this cohort and an independent approximately 400-donor cohort, the cumulative frequency of public TCR beta family members distinguished carriers of CMV infection plus the relevant HLA type.

The listed sequencing device is Illumina HiSeq 1500. The public sequencing data were trimmed at Q25 with fastp and processed into clonotypes with MiXCR by TCRdb, which kept only in-frame beta chains. Under each unique CDR3 protein, matching rows form one entry showing the most common genes and DNA. This sample is represented by approximately 730,000 distinct CDR3 sequences; 30% to 35% of them were singletons. Together, the top ten hold 15% to 20% of the sample. The CDR3, cysteine through phenylalanine, is 15 amino acids long. The sequence is cut down to CDR3 DNA, 45 bases in frame from base 1. CDR1 SGHNT and CDR2 YYREEE are derived from the germline V gene (reference sequence). The junction carries 13 bases between V and J, which are trimmed by 4 bases and 0 bases respectively.

The chain uses TRBV5-4 and TRBJ1-1, with a weak D call of TRBD1 (6 bases match). This receptor was obtained from a human donor in good health (CMV status not recorded). Some clones in this sample may be carry-over from other donors' samples. The sequencing used cultured PBMCs, collected from culture after CMV antigen stimulation. The CDR3 here reads CASSTNTGMNTEAFF. The DNA is as follows: TGTGCCAGCAGCACAAATACAGGGATGAACACTGAAGCTTTCTTT.